This T cell receptor beta chain was captured in a study of human T cells and chemical hapten exposure. In the study overall: The study traced per-sample TCR yield variation mainly to small differences in pooled library volumes.

General study results and limits: Controls had significantly fewer large CDR3 similarity clusters than were formed by expanded TCRs.

This sample's time point: patch test 1, 2 weeks after DPC sensitization. Regarding treatment: therapeutic diphenylcyclopropenone sensitization with weekly scalp DPC. Details on this clonotype: Its antigen is currently unknown.

Authors' methods: TCRs per sample had a median of approximately 100,000 and ranged from roughly 20,000 to 690,600. TCRdb passed the RACE reads through MiXCR, listing each CDR3 protein once. Clone size and V and J calls follow TCRdb, not the original study. This table holds approximately 350,000 distinct CDR3 sequences, 6% to 8.5% found once. This specimen was whole blood, taken in connection with sensitization to the hapten diphenylcyclopropenone (DPC). The receptor's source is a woman aged 18-30 years with alopecia areata. Some clones in this sample may be carry-over from other donors' samples.

The CDR3 bases are TGTGCCAGCAGGGCACAGGGGGATCAGCCCCAGCATTTT. It encodes CASRAQGDQPQHF. The rearrangement uses TRBV12-3 or TRBV12-4 and TRBJ1-5, with 8 bases aligning to TRBD1. The CDR3 loop spans 13 amino acids. Losses at the gene ends were 6 bases for V and 5 bases for J; bases not matched to a gene: 3.